This T cell receptor beta chain was captured by sequencing in a study of early T cells in non-severe SARS-CoV-2 infection. Across the whole study: The input, bulk RNA from unsorted whole blood, was sequenced, and chains were unpaired. Study-wide results and limits: VDJdb matching, biased toward anti-spike CD8 responses, missed private and CD4 specificities.

The germline gives CDR1 DFQATT, CDR2 SNEGSKA (reference sequence). V was shortened by 5 bases and J by 3 bases, with 14 bases between the two germline ends. The CDR3 has 14 residues. With respect to this clonotype: Antigen specificity is unknown. A clone one base away is much larger, so this may be a read error.

Individual cDNA molecules each received unique molecular identifiers attached to them. TCRdb independently ran MiXCR on the 5' RACE reads; one entry per CDR3 protein. The sample shows approximately 77,000 distinct CDR3 sequences, approximately 12% of them seen only once. The chain links TRBV20-1 to TRBJ2-1; TRBD1 might be the D (5 bases). The receptor comes from an adult who was a healthcare worker with PCR-confirmed SARS-CoV-2 infection or an uninfected control (not recorded which). Sequencing was performed on whole blood. CDR3 sequence reads: CSASKGFGYNEQFF. The CDR3 DNA reads as TGCAGTGCTTCGAAGGGGTTCGGCTACAATGAGCAGTTCTTC.